The clone carrying this T cell receptor (beta chain) was observed a few times. What it recognizes is unknown. The record originates from a study of CD8 T cells in ankylosing spondylitis. Whole-study findings and limits: One TCR beta motif, made up of about 8 highly homologous variants, appeared characteristic of ankylosing spondylitis blood. From matched ankylosing spondylitis synovial fluid, disease-linked clones were reportedly recovered at significantly enriched levels.

TCRdb itself ran the 5' RACE reads through MiXCR, one entry per CDR3 protein. This table has around 340,000 distinct CDR3 sequences, roughly 20% appearing once. The CDR3 extends over 13 amino acids. Between the trimmed V and J ends, which lost 7 bases and 1 base, there was a span of 10 bases. The rearrangement joins TRBV12-3 or TRBV12-4 to TRBJ1-1, with no clear D. Sample: blood, either unsorted or a sorted T cell fraction (not recorded which). The clonotype originates from a male donor with ankylosing spondylitis or in good health (not recorded which). The CDR3 region is CASTPVRNTEAFF. The CDR3 region has the DNA TGTGCCAGCACCCCCGTACGGAACACTGAAGCTTTCTTT.